One sample yielded the 20 T cell receptor beta chains listed below, sequenced in a study of vaccination effects on CD4 cells after COVID-19. This table comes from immunoSEQ multiplex PCR, and its TCRdb copy is limited to in-frame clones, with some not included. This table holds approximately 47,000 clones, about 80% found once. Following 10 days of culture, CD4+ T cells were isolated. No antigen has been assigned to these receptors. This sample comprised CD4+ T cells from PBMCs cultured without peptide, obtained before COVID-19 vaccination. Receptor source: a human donor who had a prior SARS-CoV-2 infection.

The genes are TRBV6-6 and TRBJ2-1, with 9 bases that match TRBD2. Germline V gene lookup returns CDR1 MNHNY and CDR2 SVGAGI (reference sequence). V lost 2 bases, J lost 3 bases, and 5 bases stayed unmatched. The CDR3 runs 16 residues. CDR3 sequence reads: CASSYQGTSSYNEQFF. CDR3 DNA: TGTGCCAGCAGTTACCAAGGGACTAGCAGCTACAATGAGCAGTTCTTC.

The CDR3 DNA reads TGTGCCAGCAGCTTAGGCCGTAGGGGGGGTTCGGGCGAGCAGTACTTC. This translates into CASSLGRRGGSGEQYF. This sequence joins TRBV13 and TRBJ2-7; weak D call: TRBD2 (7 bases). Trimming shortened V by 0 bases and J by 6 bases, and 18 bases separated the two germline ends. From germline, CDR1 is PRHDT and CDR2 FYEKMQ (reference sequence). The CDR3 contains 16 residues.

The chain links TRBV18 to TRBJ2-7, with TRBD2 identical over 10 bases. CDR3 size: 17 residues. The ends lost 2 bases at V and 4 bases at J; junction bases unmatched: 11. Germline CDR1 reads KGHSH; CDR2 reads LQKENI. CDR3 DNA: TGTGCCAGCTCACCAATGGGAGCGGGAGGGCTCCCATACGAGCAGTACTTC. This gives the protein CASSPMGAGGLPYEQYF.

V usage is TRBV5-1 and J usage is TRBJ2-5; TRBD1 agrees at 8 bases. The V gene end was trimmed by 4 bases and the J gene end by 1 base; junction bases not matched to a gene: 18. Germline loops: CDR1 SGHRS, CDR2 YFSETQ. This CDR3 spans 19 amino acids. The chain's CDR3 is CASSPGQGGFEGVQETQYF. CDR3 sequence (DNA): TGCGCCAGCAGCCCAGGACAGGGCGGTTTTGAGGGAGTCCAAGAGACCCAGTACTTC.

J is TRBJ2-7 and V is TRBV19, with 8 bases identical to TRBD1. Germline assignment: CDR1 LNHDA and CDR2 SQIVND (reference sequence). J gave up 0 bases and V 3 bases, and 10 bases lay outside the gene matches. CDR3 length equals 17 residues. This CDR3 reads CASSIGTGPGPSYEQYF. DNA of the CDR3: TGTGCCAGTAGTATTGGGACAGGCCCGGGTCCCTCCTACGAGCAGTACTTC.

This chain links TRBV27 with TRBJ1-1, with D unresolved. Trimming pared 1 base from V and 0 bases from J, leaving 6 bases between. The length of the CDR3 is 14 residues. The V gene's germline CDR1 is MNHEY and CDR2 SMNVEV (reference sequence). The CDR3 here is CASSLLGMNTEAFF. The CDR3 DNA sequence: TGTGCCAGCAGTTTATTAGGCATGAACACTGAAGCTTTCTTT.

This sequence joins TRBV9 and TRBJ1-3, with D maybe TRBD1 (6 bases). The V end was cut by 0 bases, the J end by 3 bases, with 7 bases between. The CDR3 has 14 residues. Germline V gene data show CDR1 as SGDLS and CDR2 as YYNGEE. In DNA, the CDR3 is TGTGCCAGCAGCGTAGGAGGGGGTGGAAACACCATATATTTT. Protein sequence: CASSVGGGGNTIYF.

This sequence joins TRBV19 and TRBJ2-3, with TRBD2 matching over 9 bases. The V segment lost 7 bases and the J segment 6 bases; nucleotides outside the gene matches: 8. Germline lookup yields CDR1 LNHDA and CDR2 SQIVND (reference sequence). This CDR3 has 14 residues. The CDR3 spells CASNLREGQDTQYF. The CDR3 DNA follows: TGTGCCAGTAATTTGCGGGAGGGCCAGGATACGCAGTATTTT.

The rearrangement joins TRBV4-1 to TRBJ2-7; no clear D gene. Trimming shortened V by 1 base and J by 1 base, and 17 bases separated the two germline ends. Germline CDR1 MGHRA, CDR2 YSYEKL. This CDR3 is 17 amino acids long. This chain's CDR3 is CASSQGPPVRASYEQYF. DNA of the CDR3: TGCGCCAGCAGCCAAGGGCCCCCCGTAAGGGCATCCTACGAGCAGTACTTC.

On this clone: The junction departs from the called germline gene at one end, perhaps through a read error. V usage is TRBV6-5 and J usage is TRBJ2-7; D may be TRBD2 (5 bases). This CDR3 has 12 amino acids. Germline loops: CDR1 MNHEY, CDR2 SVGAGI. The CDR3 coding sequence is TGTGCCAGCAGTTACTCAACGGGATTGCCTAACTTC. Amino acid sequence: CASSYSTGLPNF.

The rearrangement joins TRBV5-4 to TRBJ2-2, with D perhaps given as TRBD1 or TRBD2 (5 bases each). Between the trimmed V and J ends, which lost 10 bases and 7 bases, there was a span of 14 bases. The CDR3 covers 12 residues. From germline, CDR1 is SGHNT and CDR2 YYREEE (reference sequence). Here the CDR3 reads CASGPRGGELFF. DNA for the CDR3: TGTGCCTCGGGGCCCCGGGGCGGGGAGCTGTTTTTT.

The chain links TRBV25-1 to TRBJ1-1, with 7 nucleotides matching TRBD1. The ends lost 9 bases at V and 1 base at J; junction bases unmatched: 5. This CDR3 comprises 13 residues. Germline loops: CDR1 MGHDK, CDR2 SYGVNS. CDR3 protein: CASWGTANTEAFF. CDR3 DNA: TGTGCCAGTTGGGGGACAGCGAACACTGAAGCTTTCTTT.

The chain links TRBV6-6 to TRBJ1-5; D gene unclear. The CDR3 sequence is 15 residues long. Germline values: CDR1 MNHNY, CDR2 SVGAGI (reference sequence). Between the trimmed V and J ends, which lost 0 bases and 0 bases, there was a span of 6 bases. The CDR3 nucleotides are TGTGCCAGCAGTTACTCGGCGAATAGCAATCAGCCCCAGCATTTT. Translated: CASSYSANSNQPQHF.

This clone was counted a few times. This sequence joins TRBV2 and TRBJ2-2; D not certain. Germline loops: CDR1 SNHLY, CDR2 FYNNEI. Trimming took off 6 bases at V and 0 bases at J, with 11 bases between the two ends. The CDR3 extends over 15 amino acids. The CDR3 DNA follows: TGTGCCAGCAGGGGTGACGGAGCGAACACCGGGGAGCTGTTTTTT. Amino acids: CASRGDGANTGELFF.

The chain has TRBV28 and TRBJ1-1; D is unresolved. The CDR3 runs 12 residues. With 5 bases removed from V and 0 bases from J, the gap between germline ends came to 4 bases. Germline V gives CDR1 MDHEN, CDR2 SYDVKM. CDR3 in amino acids: CASSTLNTEAFF. The CDR3 nucleotides are TGTGCCAGCAGTACGCTGAACACTGAAGCTTTCTTT.

The chain joins TRBV19 to TRBJ1-1; a weak D match, TRBD1 (5 bases). With 5 bases removed from V and 4 bases from J, the gap between germline ends came to 26 bases. Per germline, CDR1 LNHDA and CDR2 SQIVND (reference sequence). The CDR3 consists of 18 residues. CDR3 sequence reads: CASSAGLRQGRRSTEAFF. CDR3 sequence (DNA): TGTGCCAGTAGTGCGGGCCTTAGGCAGGGAAGAAGGAGCACTGAAGCTTTCTTT.

In its sample, this clone was seen once. This rearrangement joins TRBV5-1 to TRBJ1-2; D is uncertain. Germline loops: CDR1 SGHRS, CDR2 YFSETQ. The CDR3 has 13 amino acids. V lost 3 bases and J 2 bases, leaving 8 bases between the germline ends. CDR3 region: CASSWTKNYGYTF. The CDR3 DNA follows: TGCGCCAGCAGCTGGACCAAGAACTATGGCTACACCTTC. The variable domain in full, completed from reference TRBV5-1 and TRBJ1-2, reads KAGVTQTPRYLIKTRGQQVTLSCSPISGHRSVSWYQQTPGQGLQFLFEYFSETQRNKGNFPGRFSGRQFSNSRSEMNVSTLELGDSALYLCASSWTKNYGYTFGSGTRLTVV.

V gene TRBV6-4 combines with J gene TRBJ2-7, with 7 bases fitting TRBD1. This CDR3 region has 17 residues. J gave up 0 bases and V 2 bases, and 10 bases lay outside the gene matches. The germline CDR1 and CDR2 sequences are MRHNA and SNTAGT. Here the CDR3 reads CASSDRPEQGSSYEQYF. The CDR3 region has the DNA TGTGCCAGCAGTGACAGGCCGGAACAGGGGAGCTCCTACGAGCAGTACTTC.

The V gene is TRBV7-2, the J gene TRBJ2-5; tentatively, D is TRBD2 (6 bases). Germline lookup yields CDR1 SGHTA and CDR2 FQGNSA. V was cut by 5 bases and J by 5 bases, with 18 bases left in between. The CDR3 has 15 residues. DNA of the CDR3: TGTGCCAGCAGCCGCGGGACTTCCCGGTCGGAGACCCAGTACTTC. It translates to CASSRGTSRSETQYF.

The genes are TRBV15 and TRBJ2-7; D tentatively fits TRBD1 or TRBD2 (6 bases each). V lost 3 bases and J lost 6, with 12 bases in between. From germline, CDR1 is LNHNV and CDR2 YYDKDF (reference sequence). This CDR3 region has 13 residues. The CDR3: CATSSGGQGEQYF. DNA for the CDR3: TGTGCCACCAGCAGTGGGGGGCAAGGCGAGCAGTACTTC.